The next 7 T cell receptor beta chains were all read from a single sample in a study of blood T cell repertoires in COVID-19. This table comes from immunoSEQ multiplex PCR, and its TCRdb copy is limited to in-frame clones, with some not included. The data contain hundreds of thousands of clones, roughly four fifths of them seen just once; the ten biggest clones take up roughly 4%. The source material was PBMCs or T cells enriched from blood (not recorded which). These receptors came from a man aged 25-40 years with acute COVID-19.

The rearrangement links TRBV14 to TRBJ2-5, with 11 bases identical to TRBD2. The CDR3 runs to 17 residues. Germline V gives CDR1 SGHDN, CDR2 FVKESK. The V gene end was trimmed by 3 bases and the J gene end by 4 bases; junction bases not matched to a gene: 10. CDR3 coding DNA: TGTGCCAGCAGCCAGGGAACGGGACTAGCGGACCCAGAGACCCAGTACTTC. Protein: CASSQGTGLADPETQYF.

This clone was recorded a few times. The chain couples TRBV14 to TRBJ2-1; TRBD2 might be the D (6 bases). CDR3 length: 13 amino acids. The V gene's germline CDR1 is SGHDN and CDR2 FVKESK. Trimming removed 4 bases at V and 8 bases at J, with 12 bases between. CDR3 bases: TGTGCCAGCAGCCCCGGGGGAAGGGATGAGCAGTTCTTC. This sequence encodes CASSPGGRDEQFF.

This chain connects TRBV4-1 to TRBJ1-2, with a tentative D call TRBD1 (6 bases). In germline, CDR1 is MGHRA, CDR2 YSYEKL. CDR3 length equals 15 residues. Trimming took 0 bases from V and 7 from J, leaving 15 bases between them. CDR3 sequence: CASSQDFQGRRGYTF. The CDR3 DNA follows: TGCGCCAGCAGCCAAGATTTCCAGGGGCGACGTGGCTACACCTTC.

This chain uses TRBV7-2 with TRBJ1-1; D is uncertain. V was shortened by 4 bases and J by 7 bases, with 13 bases between the two germline ends. The germline V gene encodes CDR1 SGHTA and CDR2 FQGNSA. The CDR3 has 13 residues. CDR3 nucleotides: TGTGCCAGCAGCTCAGTCGCGGGGAGTGAAGCTTTCTTT. This gives the protein CASSSVAGSEAFF.

The rearrangement links TRBV27 to TRBJ2-3; 9 bases agree with TRBD2. Looked up from germline, CDR1 is MNHEY and CDR2 is SMNVEV (reference sequence). The CDR3 loop spans 17 amino acids. V shed 5 bases and J 1 base; nucleotides not matched to a gene: 10. CDR3 bases: TGTGCCAGCAGTGGGGGAGTAGCGGGAGCTGGCACAGATACGCAGTATTTT. It specifies CASSGGVAGAGTDTQYF.

The chain links TRBV9 to TRBJ2-3; 9 bases agree with TRBD2. Germline CDR1 and CDR2: SGDLS and YYNGEE. Trimming removed 0 bases from V and 4 bases from J; junction bases left unmatched: 3. CDR3 length: 15 amino acids. CDR3 in DNA: TGTGCCAGCAGCGTAGTTAGCGGGAGTTCAGATACGCAGTATTTT. It is translated as CASSVVSGSSDTQYF. The variable domain in full, with the rest retrieved from reference TRBV9 and TRBJ2-3, is DSGVTQTPKHLITATGQRVTLRCSPRSGDLSVYWYQQSLDQGLQFLIQYYNGEERAKGNILERFSAQQFPDLHSELNLSSLELGDSALYFCASSVVSGSSDTQYFGPGTRLTVL.

This chain links TRBV5-4 with TRBJ1-5; 9 positions match TRBD1. Trimming removed 2 bases from V and 3 bases from J; junction bases left unmatched: 6. The CDR3 length is 16 residues. Per the germline V gene, CDR1 is SGHNT and CDR2 is YYREEE (reference sequence). The CDR3 nucleotides are TGTGCCAGCAGCTTTAGTACAGGGGGCACCAATCAGCCCCAGCATTTT. It is translated as CASSFSTGGTNQPQHF. The full variable domain, completed using reference TRBV5-4 and TRBJ1-5, is ETGVTQSPTHLIKTRGQQVTLRCSSQSGHNTVSWYQQALGQGPQFIFQYYREEENGRGNFPPRFSGLQFPNYSSELNVNALELDDSALYLCASSFSTGGTNQPQHFGDGTRLSIL.